This T cell receptor (beta chain) derives from a study of T cell responses to AZD1222 COVID-19 vaccine. Study outcomes and limitations: Repertoire collection took place solely once the T cell response had peaked.

TCRdb keeps only in-frame clones here, not all; method: immunoSEQ multiplex PCR. In the table there are about 100,000 clones, 87% of which are singletons. As concerns this clone: The antigen is unknown.

This CDR3 spans 13 amino acids. The V and J ends lost 3 bases and 2 bases respectively, with 5 bases between them. Germline values: CDR1 KGHSH, CDR2 LQKENI. J is TRBJ1-5 and V is TRBV18; D is ambiguous. The clonotype was recovered from an adult in good health. The source was peripheral blood, collected on day 0 of AZD1222 vaccination. The DNA for the CDR3 is TGTGCCAGCTCACCGACGGGCAATCAGCCCCAGCATTTT. This encodes CASSPTGNQPQHF.